This entry is about one TCR beta chain. The antigen remains undetermined. This record belongs to a study of T cell responses to AZD1222 COVID-19 vaccine. Study observations and caveats: The span of vaccine-associated CD4 TCRs extended across spike, with dominance at 160-218 and 743-854.

Assay used: immunoSEQ multiplex PCR; TCRdb lists only in-frame clones, some missing. The top ten clones hold around 1.3% of a sample with 150,000 or so clones, 90% to 95% of them seen once. Second-dose intervals near 4 or 12 weeks were combined. The sequence was collected from an adult who received the AZD1222 COVID-19 vaccine. This specimen was peripheral blood, taken 28 days after the second AZD1222 dose.

The DNA for the CDR3 is TGTGCCAGTAGTATCCGCCGGGACAGCGCCTACGAGCAGTACTTC. This gives the protein CASSIRRDSAYEQYF. V and J are TRBV19 and TRBJ2-7; 7 bases line up with TRBD1. The ends lost 3 bases at V and 2 bases at J; junction bases unmatched: 7. CDR3 length equals 15 residues. Germline V lookup: CDR1 LNHDA, CDR2 SQIVND (reference sequence). Full variable domain (rest looked up from reference TRBV19 and TRBJ2-7): DGGITQSPKYLFRKEGQNVTLSCEQNLNHDAMYWYRQDPGQGLRLIYYSQIVNDFQKGDIAEGYSVSREKKESFPLTVTSAQKNPTAFYLCASSIRRDSAYEQYFGPGTRLTVT.